These T cell receptor beta chains were read from a single sample in a study of T cells in localized non-small cell lung cancer. Generated by immunoSEQ multiplex PCR, the TCRdb table keeps only in-frame clones and is missing some. The sample holds roughly 30,000 clones, approximately 90% seen once. The sequencing here drew on peripheral blood, taken before any cancer treatment. All receptors derive from a female donor aged 60 or older with stage I lung adenocarcinoma. The conserved cysteine and the conserved F or W are not part of the CDR3 here. D genes are given only for firm matches. For some rows the clone size is stated as once, few or many, or as a class when expanded; others skip it.

>.|.|15|TRBV5-1
ASSLGRDSKNTGELF
>.|TRBD2|14|TRBV6-4
ASSDRAGVLGGTQY
>.|TRBD1|12|TRBV6-5
ASSRDSLLDTQY
>.|TRBD1|14|TRBV6-5
ASSYETGGFNYGYT
>.|.|11|TRBV5-1
ASSLFNQETQY
>.|TRBD2|14|TRBV5-4
ASSKPSGGAEDAQY
>.|.|13|TRBV6-5
ASRHTQLSRQPQH
>.|.|12|TRBV18
ASSPEGRGNGYT
>.|.|12|TRBV2
ASSPRGSGNTIY
>.|TRBD1|11|TRBV6-6
ASSYPGQLTQY
>.|.|13|TRBV5-1
ASSSPPGLTSEAF
>.|.|11|TRBV10-3
AISVGRLTEAF
>.|.|14|TRBV7-2
ASSFQPGLAMGEQF
>once|TRBD1|13|TRBV9
ASSPTGGGTDTQY
>.|.|11|TRBV19
ASRPGGSSPLH
>.|.|13|TRBV5-1
ASSRRLAPDEKLF
>.|TRBD2|13|TRBV7-3
ASSSLAGPTDTQY
>.|.|12|TRBV7-2
ASSFRRGANTQY
>.|TRBD1|12|TRBV5-4
ASSLGQGVGEQY
>.|.|9|TRBV28
ASSWSYGYT
>.|.|11|TRBV2
ASSAWGNQPQH
>.|TRBD1|13|TRBV10-3
AISSGQGSSYEQY
>.|TRBD2|13|TRBV2
ASRWGLAGNNEQF
>.|TRBD1|14|TRBV11-2
ASRWTGDSRIEKLF
>.|.|12|TRBV6-5
ASSYSSGANVLT
>.|.|13|TRBV6-5
ASSYGSQGDEKLF
>.|.|11|TRBV19
ASRTGNGETQY
>.|.|12|TRBV19
ASSDNWGDNEQF
>.|.|11|TRBV6-1
ASHPWGHYGYT
>.|.|11|TRBV7-7
ASSLDRSGEQY
>.|.|12|TRBV29-1
SAGTVMFGNTQY
>.|TRBD1|13|TRBV6-5
ASSPDRGSNQPQH
>few|.|15|TRBV28
ASSSLGRGQTGNTIY
>.|.|8|TRBV2
ASSEGGYT
>.|.|13|TRBV5-6
ASSLTGLSGNTIY
>.|TRBD1|11|TRBV6-1
ASETGTGFGYT
>.|.|12|TRBV6-5
ASTNPAGSYEQY
>.|TRBD1|16|TRBV28
ASSSIGQGYSGANVLT
>.|.|13|TRBV28
ASSPPTGSGTEAF